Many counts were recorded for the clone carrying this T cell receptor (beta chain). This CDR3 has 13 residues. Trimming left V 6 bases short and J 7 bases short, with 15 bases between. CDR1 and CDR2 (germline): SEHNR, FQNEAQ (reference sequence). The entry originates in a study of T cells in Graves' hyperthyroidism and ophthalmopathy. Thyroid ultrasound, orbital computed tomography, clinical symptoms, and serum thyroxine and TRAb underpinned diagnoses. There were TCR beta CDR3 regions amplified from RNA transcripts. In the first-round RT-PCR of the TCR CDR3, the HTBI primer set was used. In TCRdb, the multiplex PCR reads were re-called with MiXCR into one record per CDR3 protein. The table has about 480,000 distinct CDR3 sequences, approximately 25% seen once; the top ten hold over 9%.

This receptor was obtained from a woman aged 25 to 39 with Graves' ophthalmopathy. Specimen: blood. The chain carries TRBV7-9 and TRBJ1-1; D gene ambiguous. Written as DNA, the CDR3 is TGTGCCAGCAGTTCCTCCTTCCGGGGTGAAGCTTTCTTT. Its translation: CASSSSFRGEAFF.